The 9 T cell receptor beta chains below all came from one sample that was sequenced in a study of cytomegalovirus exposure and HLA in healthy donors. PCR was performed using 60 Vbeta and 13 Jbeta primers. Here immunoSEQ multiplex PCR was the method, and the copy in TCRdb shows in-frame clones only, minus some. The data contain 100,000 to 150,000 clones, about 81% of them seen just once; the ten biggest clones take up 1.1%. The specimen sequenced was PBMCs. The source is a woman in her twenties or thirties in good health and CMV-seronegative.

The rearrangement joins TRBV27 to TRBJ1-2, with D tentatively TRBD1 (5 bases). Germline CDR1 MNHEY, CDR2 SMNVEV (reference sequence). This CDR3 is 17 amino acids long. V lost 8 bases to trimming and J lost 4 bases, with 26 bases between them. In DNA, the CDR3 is TGTGCCAGCCAAACCATTGGAGGAGGGGATAACATCTATGGCTACACCTTC. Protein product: CASQTIGGGDNIYGYTF.

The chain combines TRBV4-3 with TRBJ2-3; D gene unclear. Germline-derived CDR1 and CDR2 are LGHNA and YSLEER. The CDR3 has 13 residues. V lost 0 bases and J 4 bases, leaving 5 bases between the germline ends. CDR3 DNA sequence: TGCGCCAGCAGCCAAGAAATCGCAGATACGCAGTATTTT. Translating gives CASSQEIADTQYF.

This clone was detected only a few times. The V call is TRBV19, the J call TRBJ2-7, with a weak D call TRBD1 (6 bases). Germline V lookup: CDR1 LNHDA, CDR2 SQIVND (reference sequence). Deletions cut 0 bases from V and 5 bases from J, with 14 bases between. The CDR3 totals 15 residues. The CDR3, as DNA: TGTGCCAGTAGTATAGACCCATCGACAGGAGACGAGCAGTACTTC. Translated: CASSIDPSTGDEQYF.

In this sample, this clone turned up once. CDR3 in amino acids: CASSTSGGRNEQFF. CDR3 sequence (DNA): TGTGCCAGCAGCACCAGCGGGGGGCGCAATGAGCAGTTCTTC. The chain couples TRBV11-2 to TRBJ2-1; 9 bases line up with TRBD2. Looked up from germline, CDR1 is SGHAT and CDR2 is FQNNGV. CDR3 length: 14 amino acids. After removal of 5 bases from V and 6 bases from J, the junction contained 5 bases not matched to a gene.

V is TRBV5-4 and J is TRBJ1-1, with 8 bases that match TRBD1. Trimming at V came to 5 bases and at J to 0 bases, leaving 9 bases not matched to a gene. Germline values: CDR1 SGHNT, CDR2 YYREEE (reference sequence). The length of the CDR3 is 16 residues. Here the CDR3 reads CASRRDRGVMNTEAFF. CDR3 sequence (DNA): TGTGCCAGCAGACGTGACAGGGGTGTGATGAACACTGAAGCTTTCTTT.

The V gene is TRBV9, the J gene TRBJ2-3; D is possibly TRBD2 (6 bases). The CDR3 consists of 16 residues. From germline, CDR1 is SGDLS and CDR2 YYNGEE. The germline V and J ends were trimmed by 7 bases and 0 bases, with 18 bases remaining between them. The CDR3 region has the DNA TGTGCCAGCGCCCGAGTGGGGGGAGTCAGCACAGATACGCAGTATTTT. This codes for CASARVGGVSTDTQYF.

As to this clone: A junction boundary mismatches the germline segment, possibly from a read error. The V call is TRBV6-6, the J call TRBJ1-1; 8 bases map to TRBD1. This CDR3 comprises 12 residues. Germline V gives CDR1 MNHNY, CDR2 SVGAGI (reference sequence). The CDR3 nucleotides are TGTGCCAGCAGTTACTCGACACAGGGGGACCTCTTT. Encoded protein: CASSYSTQGDLF.

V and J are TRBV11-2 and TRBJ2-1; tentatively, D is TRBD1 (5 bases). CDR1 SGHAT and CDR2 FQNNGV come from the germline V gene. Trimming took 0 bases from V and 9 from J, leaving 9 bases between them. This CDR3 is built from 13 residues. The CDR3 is CASSLDRGSEQFF. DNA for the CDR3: TGTGCCAGCAGCTTAGATAGGGGAAGTGAGCAGTTCTTC.

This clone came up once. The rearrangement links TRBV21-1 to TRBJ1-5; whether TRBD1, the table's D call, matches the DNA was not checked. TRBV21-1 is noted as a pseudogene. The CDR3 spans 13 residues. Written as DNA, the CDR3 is TGTGCCAGCCGAACAGGGGACGGTGGGCCCCAGCATTTT. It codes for CASRTGDGGPQHF.